Listed below are T cell receptor beta chains from one sample, sequenced in a study of T cells in Graves' hyperthyroidism and ophthalmopathy. MiXCR, run by TCRdb on the multiplex PCR reads, gives a single entry per CDR3 protein. The sample lists fewer than 750,000 distinct CDR3 sequences; about 15% were seen once. Sample: blood. These receptors all come from a woman aged 45-65 years with Graves' ophthalmopathy. Both conserved end residues are part of each CDR3. A D gene is named only where the DNA matches it firmly. The size of a clone is reported for some rows only, either as once, few or many, or as a class for expanded clones.

J: TRBJ2-5
V: TRBV29-1
size: NA
D: TRBD1
CDR3: CSETRGNQETQYF
DNA: TGCAGCGAAACCAGGGGGAACCAAGAGACCCAGTACTTC

J: TRBJ1-1
V: TRBV3-1
size: many
D: NA
CDR3: CASSQDTQGIAETEAFF
DNA: TGTGCCAGCAGCCAAGATACACAGGGTATCGCGGAGACTGAAGCTTTCTTT

J: TRBJ2-1
V: TRBV7-3
size: many
D: TRBD1
CDR3: CASSSDRVGEQFF
DNA: TGTGCCAGCAGCTCCGACAGGGTGGGTGAGCAGTTCTTC

J: TRBJ2-3
V: TRBV4-2
size: NA
D: TRBD2
CDR3: CASSRPLAGDTDTQYF
DNA: TGTGCCAGCAGCCGACCACTAGCGGGAGACACAGATACGCAGTATTTT

J: TRBJ2-1
V: TRBV12-3/TRBV12-4
size: many
D: TRBD2
CDR3: CASRPSGGYYNEQFF
DNA: TGTGCCAGCAGGCCAAGCGGGGGGTACTACAATGAGCAGTTCTTC

J: TRBJ1-2
V: TRBV12-3/TRBV12-4
size: many
D: NA
CDR3: CASSFSDTGLYGYTF
DNA: TGTGCCAGCAGTTTCAGTGACACTGGCCTCTATGGCTACACCTTC

J: TRBJ1-1
V: TRBV29-1
size: many
D: NA
CDR3: CSVEDQGVGAFF
DNA: TGCAGCGTTGAAGATCAGGGAGTAGGTGCTTTCTTT

J: TRBJ1-5
V: TRBV20-1
size: many
D: TRBD1
CDR3: CSARERTGGYQPQHF
DNA: TGCAGTGCTAGAGAAAGGACAGGGGGCTATCAGCCCCAGCATTTT

J: TRBJ2-3
V: TRBV6-1
size: NA
D: NA
CDR3: CASQQGRVLPDTQYF
DNA: TGTGCCAGCCAACAAGGCAGGGTCCTCCCAGATACGCAGTATTTT

J: TRBJ1-5
V: TRBV28
size: NA
D: NA
CDR3: CASSVRMDQPQHF
DNA: TGTGCCAGCAGTGTCCGGATGGATCAGCCCCAGCATTTT

J: TRBJ1-5
V: TRBV6-1
size: NA
D: NA
CDR3: CASGIGHNQPQHF
DNA: TGTGCCAGCGGTATAGGGCACAATCAGCCCCAGCATTTT

J: TRBJ2-7
V: TRBV6-2/TRBV6-3
size: many
D: NA
CDR3: CASSPLGGLTYEQYF
DNA: TGTGCCAGCAGCCCTCTGGGGGGGCTAACCTACGAGCAGTACTTC

J: TRBJ2-5
V: TRBV6-1
size: many
D: NA
CDR3: CASRLQHQETQYF
DNA: TGTGCCAGCAGACTACAGCACCAAGAGACCCAGTACTTC

J: TRBJ1-1
V: TRBV20-1
size: many
D: TRBD1
CDR3: CSADKDRVNTEAFF
DNA: TGCAGTGCTGATAAGGACAGGGTGAACACTGAAGCTTTCTTT

J: TRBJ1-5
V: TRBV7-8
size: few
D: TRBD1
CDR3: CASSYRTGGNQPQHF
DNA: TGTGCCAGCAGCTACCGGACAGGGGGAAATCAGCCCCAGCATTTT

J: TRBJ2-2
V: TRBV28
size: few
D: NA
CDR3: CASSFPSDSTGELFF
DNA: TGTGCCAGCAGTTTCCCCTCGGACAGCACCGGGGAGCTGTTTTTT

J: TRBJ1-6
V: TRBV20-1
size: NA
D: NA
CDR3: CSARRVGAGSPLHF
DNA: TGCAGTGCTAGAAGGGTTGGGGCGGGCTCACCCCTCCACTTT

J: TRBJ1-1
V: TRBV28
size: once
D: NA
CDR3: CASSSLPGLEAFF
DNA: TGTGCCAGCAGTTCCCTCCCTGGGCTTGAAGCTTTCTTT

J: TRBJ2-5
V: TRBV20-1
size: few
D: NA
CDR3: CSARFGQETQYF
DNA: TGCAGTGCTAGGTTCGGCCAAGAGACCCAGTACTTC

J: TRBJ2-4
V: TRBV7-9
size: NA
D: NA
CDR3: CASGSLQASLKAKNIQYF
DNA: TGTGCCAGCGGCTCCCTGCAGGCATCCTTGAAGGCCAAAAACATTCAGTACTTC

J: TRBJ1-2
V: TRBV30
size: many
D: NA
CDR3: CAWSVGGAGYGYTF
DNA: TGTGCCTGGAGTGTAGGAGGGGCCGGCTATGGCTACACCTTC

J: TRBJ1-5
V: TRBV30
size: few
D: NA
CDR3: CAWSAGTLSNQPQHF
DNA: TGTGCCTGGAGCGCTGGGACCCTTAGCAATCAGCCCCAGCATTTT

J: TRBJ2-2
V: TRBV5-1
size: NA
D: NA
CDR3: CANSPGRPTTGELFF
DNA: TGCGCCAACAGCCCGGGACGCCCGACCACCGGGGAGCTTTTTTTT

J: TRBJ1-1
V: TRBV29-1
size: NA
D: NA
CDR3: CSVVLWRDLNTEAFF
DNA: TGCAGCGTTGTGTTATGGCGGGACTTGAACACTGAAGCTTTCTTT

J: TRBJ2-5
V: TRBV20-1
size: few
D: TRBD2
CDR3: CSARLTSGTSGTQYF
DNA: TGCAGTGCTAGATTGACTAGCGGGACCTCCGGGACCCAGTACTTC

J: TRBJ2-1
V: TRBV11-3
size: many
D: NA
CDR3: CASSPGPSYNEQFF
DNA: TGTGCCAGCAGCCCGGGACCATCCTACAATGAGCAGTTCTTC

J: TRBJ2-6
V: TRBV20-1
size: NA
D: NA
CDR3: CSARDAGTGANVLTF
DNA: TGCAGTGCTAGAGACGCGGGAACTGGGGCCAACGTCCTGACTTTC

J: TRBJ1-5
V: TRBV12-3/TRBV12-4
size: many
D: TRBD1
CDR3: CASSPQGYNQPQHF
DNA: TGTGCCAGCAGTCCACAGGGGTACAATCAGCCCCAGCATTTT

J: TRBJ2-7
V: TRBV6-2/TRBV6-3
size: NA
D: NA
CDR3: CASSHGLPQFDEQYF
DNA: TGTGCCAGCAGCCATGGGCTACCCCAATTCGACGAGCAGTACTTC

J: TRBJ2-1
V: TRBV7-2
size: many
D: TRBD2
CDR3: CASSLRLAGTGRSYNEQFF
DNA: TGTGCCAGCAGCTTAAGACTAGCGGGGACGGGACGTAGCTACAATGAGCAGTTCTTC

J: TRBJ2-1
V: TRBV29-1
size: many
D: TRBD1
CDR3: CSVENGGQGGSLGYNEQFF
DNA: TGCAGCGTTGAAAATGGCGGACAGGGAGGTTCCTTGGGGTACAATGAGCAGTTCTTC

J: TRBJ1-5
V: TRBV20-1
size: few
D: TRBD1
CDR3: CSALDRFRQPQHF
DNA: TGCAGTGCCTTGGACAGGTTCAGGCAGCCCCAGCATTTT

J: TRBJ1-2
V: TRBV5-5
size: few
D: NA
CDR3: CASSLWTSNYGYTF
DNA: TGTGCCAGCAGCTTGTGGACAAGTAACTATGGCTACACCTTC

J: TRBJ2-7
V: TRBV20-1
size: few
D: NA
CDR3: CSARGSSASSYEQYF
DNA: TGCAGTGCTAGAGGATCTAGCGCCAGCTCCTACGAGCAGTACTTC

J: TRBJ1-4
V: TRBV15
size: few
D: TRBD1
CDR3: CATSIEQGAREKLFF
DNA: TGTGCCACCAGCATCGAGCAGGGGGCACGAGAAAAACTGTTTTTT

J: TRBJ1-6
V: TRBV7-9
size: many
D: NA
CDR3: CASSMNRDLPLHF
DNA: TGTGCCAGCAGCATGAACAGGGATTTACCCCTCCACTTT

J: TRBJ2-1
V: TRBV29-1
size: NA
D: TRBD2
CDR3: CRGISGRVRNEQFF
DNA: TGCAGAGGGATTAGCGGGAGAGTGCGCAATGAGCAGTTCTTC

J: TRBJ1-4
V: TRBV11-2
size: many
D: NA
CDR3: CASSLPSDEKLFF
DNA: TGTGCCAGCAGCCTGCCCAGCGATGAAAAACTGTTTTTT

J: TRBJ1-1
V: TRBV27
size: many
D: NA
CDR3: CASSLSPGDTEAFF
DNA: TGTGCCAGCAGTTTATCTCCGGGGGACACTGAAGCTTTCTTT

J: TRBJ2-5
V: TRBV28
size: many
D: NA
CDR3: CASRDSGKETQYF
DNA: TGTGCCTCCCGGGACTCGGGAAAAGAGACCCAGTACTTC

J: TRBJ2-3
V: TRBV3-1
size: few
D: TRBD1
CDR3: CASSLRTGDPDTQYF
DNA: TGTGCCAGCAGTCTCAGGACAGGGGATCCAGATACGCAGTATTTT

J: TRBJ2-7
V: TRBV5-1
size: many
D: NA
CDR3: CASSLADSNIYEQYF
DNA: TGCGCCAGCAGCTTGGCTGACAGTAACATCTACGAGCAGTACTTC

J: TRBJ2-1
V: TRBV3-1
size: many
D: NA
CDR3: CASSQDNLGNEQFF
DNA: TGTGCCAGCAGCCAAGATAATTTAGGTAATGAGCAGTTCTTC

J: TRBJ2-2
V: TRBV2
size: many
D: TRBD1
CDR3: CASSRTGTNTGELFF
DNA: TGTGCCAGCAGTAGGACAGGGACGAACACCGGGGAGCTGTTTTTT

J: TRBJ2-3
V: TRBV19
size: NA
D: NA
CDR3: CASRTASSTDTQYF
DNA: TGTGCCAGCCGCACAGCCTCTAGCACAGATACGCAGTATTTT

J: TRBJ2-1
V: TRBV28
size: NA
D: NA
CDR3: CASSLSRYEQFF
DNA: TGTGCCAGCAGTTTATCCCGGTATGAGCAGTTCTTC

J: TRBJ2-5
V: TRBV2
size: NA
D: TRBD2
CDR3: CASSQEGLGTSRETQYF
DNA: TGTGCCAGCAGCCAAGAGGGTCTCGGGACTAGCAGAGAGACCCAGTACTTC

J: TRBJ2-5
V: TRBV3-1
size: many
D: NA
CDR3: CASNRRSEIQYF
DNA: TGTGCCAGCAACCGACGGAGCGAGATCCAGTACTTC

J: TRBJ1-1
V: TRBV12-3/TRBV12-4
size: many
D: NA
CDR3: CASSADTGLLIMNTEAFF
DNA: TGTGCCAGCAGTGCGGACACGGGCCTCTTAATTATGAACACTGAAGCTTTCTTT

J: TRBJ2-1
V: TRBV6-2/TRBV6-3
size: few
D: NA
CDR3: CASSYVWDYNEQFF
DNA: TGTGCCAGCAGTTACGTCTGGGATTACAATGAGCAGTTCTTC